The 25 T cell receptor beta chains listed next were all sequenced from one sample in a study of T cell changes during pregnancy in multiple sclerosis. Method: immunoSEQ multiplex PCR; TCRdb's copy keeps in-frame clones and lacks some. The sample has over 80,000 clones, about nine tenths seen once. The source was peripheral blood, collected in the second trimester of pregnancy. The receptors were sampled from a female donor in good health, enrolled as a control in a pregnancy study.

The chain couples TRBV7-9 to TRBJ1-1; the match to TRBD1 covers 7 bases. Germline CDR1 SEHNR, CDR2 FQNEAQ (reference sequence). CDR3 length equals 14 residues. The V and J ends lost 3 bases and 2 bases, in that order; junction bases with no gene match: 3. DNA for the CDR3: TGTGCCAGCAGCTTGGGACAGACAAACACTGAAGCTTTCTTT. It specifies CASSLGQTNTEAFF.

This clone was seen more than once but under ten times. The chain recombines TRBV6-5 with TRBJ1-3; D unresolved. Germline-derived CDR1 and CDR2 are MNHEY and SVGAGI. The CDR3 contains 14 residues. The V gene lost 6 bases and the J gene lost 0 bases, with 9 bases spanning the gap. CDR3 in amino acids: CASSPTYSGNTIYF. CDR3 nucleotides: TGTGCCAGCAGCCCCACCTACTCTGGAAACACCATATATTTT.

In DNA form, the CDR3 reads TGTGCCAGCAGTTTGGGGGACAGCTCTACCTATGGCTACACCTTC. Its translation: CASSLGDSSTYGYTF. The chain couples TRBV28 to TRBJ1-2, with TRBD1 matching 7 bases. Germline V gene sequence: CDR1 MDHEN, CDR2 SYDVKM. The CDR3 contains 15 residues. Unmatched junction bases numbered 8, after V lost 3 bases and J lost 4 bases.

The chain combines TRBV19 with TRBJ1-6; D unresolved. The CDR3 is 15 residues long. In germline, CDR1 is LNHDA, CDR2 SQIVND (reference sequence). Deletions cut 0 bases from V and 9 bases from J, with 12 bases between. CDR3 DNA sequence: TGTGCCAGTAGTATAGATCCTAGCTCGCGTTCACCCCTCCACTTT. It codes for CASSIDPSSRSPLHF.

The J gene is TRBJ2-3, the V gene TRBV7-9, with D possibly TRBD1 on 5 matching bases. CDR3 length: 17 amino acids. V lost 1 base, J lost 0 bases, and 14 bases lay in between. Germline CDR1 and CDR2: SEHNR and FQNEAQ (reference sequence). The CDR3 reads CASSLGRGTWSTDTQYF. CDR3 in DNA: TGTGCCAGCAGCTTAGGAAGGGGTACCTGGAGCACAGATACGCAGTATTTT.

The CDR3 spells CASSLESSGGWTQYF. The CDR3 DNA sequence: TGCGCCAGCAGCTTGGAATCCAGCGGGGGGTGGACGCAGTATTTT. This chain uses TRBV5-1 with TRBJ2-3, with 9 bases matching TRBD2. Germline values: CDR1 SGHRS, CDR2 YFSETQ. J gave up 9 bases and V 0 bases, and 8 bases lay outside the gene matches. The CDR3 sequence is 15 residues long.

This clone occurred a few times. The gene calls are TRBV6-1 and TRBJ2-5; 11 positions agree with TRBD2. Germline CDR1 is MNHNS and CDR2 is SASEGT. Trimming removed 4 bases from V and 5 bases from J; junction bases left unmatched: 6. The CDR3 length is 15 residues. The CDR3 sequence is CASSGLSGGAETQYF. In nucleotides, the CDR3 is TGTGCCAGCAGTGGCCTTAGCGGGGGGGCTGAGACCCAGTACTTC.

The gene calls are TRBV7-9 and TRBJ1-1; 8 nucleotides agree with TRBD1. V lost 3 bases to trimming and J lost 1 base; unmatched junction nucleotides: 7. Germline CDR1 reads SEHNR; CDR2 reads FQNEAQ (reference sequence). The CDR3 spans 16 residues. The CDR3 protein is CASSFRQGTSNTEAFF. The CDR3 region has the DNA TGTGCCAGCAGCTTCCGACAGGGGACCTCGAACACTGAAGCTTTCTTT.

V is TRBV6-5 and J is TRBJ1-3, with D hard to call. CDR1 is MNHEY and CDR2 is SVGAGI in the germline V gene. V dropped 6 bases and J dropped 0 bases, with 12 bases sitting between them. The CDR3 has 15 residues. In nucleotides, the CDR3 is TGTGCCAGCAGACGGACTGGTTACTCTGGAAACACCATATATTTT. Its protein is CASRRTGYSGNTIYF.

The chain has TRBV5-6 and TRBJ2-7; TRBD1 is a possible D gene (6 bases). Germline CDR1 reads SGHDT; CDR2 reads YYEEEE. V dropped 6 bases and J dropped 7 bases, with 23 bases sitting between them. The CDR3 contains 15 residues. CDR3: CASMLTGTWAKEQYF. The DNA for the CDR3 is TGTGCCAGCATGCTAACCGGGACATGGGCTAAGGAGCAGTACTTC.

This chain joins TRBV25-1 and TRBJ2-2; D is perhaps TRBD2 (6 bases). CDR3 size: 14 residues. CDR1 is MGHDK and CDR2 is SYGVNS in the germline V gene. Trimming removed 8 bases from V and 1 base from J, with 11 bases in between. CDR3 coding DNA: TGTGCCAGCCGGGGACTTGGGAACACCGGGGAGCTGTTTTTT. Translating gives CASRGLGNTGELFF.

This chain's CDR3 is CASSARTANTEAFF. The CDR3 DNA reads TGCGCCAGCAGCGCCCGGACAGCGAACACTGAAGCTTTCTTT. V gene TRBV5-1 combines with J gene TRBJ1-1; D is possibly TRBD1 (6 bases). The V and J ends lost 4 bases and 1 base respectively, with 11 bases between them. This CDR3 spans 14 amino acids. Germline CDR1 is SGHRS and CDR2 is YFSETQ.

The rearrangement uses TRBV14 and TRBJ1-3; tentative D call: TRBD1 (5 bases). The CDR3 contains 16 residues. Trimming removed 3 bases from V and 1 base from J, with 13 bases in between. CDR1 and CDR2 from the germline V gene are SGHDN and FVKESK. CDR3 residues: CASSQGGVQSGNTIYF. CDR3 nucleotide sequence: TGTGCCAGCAGCCAGGGAGGGGTTCAATCTGGAAACACCATATATTTT.

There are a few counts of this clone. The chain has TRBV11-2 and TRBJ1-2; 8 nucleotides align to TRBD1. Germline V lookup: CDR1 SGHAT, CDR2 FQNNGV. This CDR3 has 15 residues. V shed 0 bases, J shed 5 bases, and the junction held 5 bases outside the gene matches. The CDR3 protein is CASSLDNRGAYGYTF. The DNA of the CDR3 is TGTGCCAGCAGCTTAGATAACAGGGGGGCGTATGGCTACACCTTC.

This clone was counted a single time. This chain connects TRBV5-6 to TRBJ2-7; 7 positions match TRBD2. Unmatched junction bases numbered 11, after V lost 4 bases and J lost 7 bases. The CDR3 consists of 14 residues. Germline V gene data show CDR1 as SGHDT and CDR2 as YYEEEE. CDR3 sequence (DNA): TGTGCCAGCAGCACCGGACTAGGGATACGAGAGCAGTACTTC. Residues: CASSTGLGIREQYF.

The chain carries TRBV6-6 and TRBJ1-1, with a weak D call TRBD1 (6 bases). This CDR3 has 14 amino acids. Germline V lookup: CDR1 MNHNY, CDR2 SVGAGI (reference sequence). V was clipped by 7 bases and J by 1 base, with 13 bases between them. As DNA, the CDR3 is TGTGCCAGCACTCTGGACAGAGCGAACACTGAAGCTTTCTTT. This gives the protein CASTLDRANTEAFF.

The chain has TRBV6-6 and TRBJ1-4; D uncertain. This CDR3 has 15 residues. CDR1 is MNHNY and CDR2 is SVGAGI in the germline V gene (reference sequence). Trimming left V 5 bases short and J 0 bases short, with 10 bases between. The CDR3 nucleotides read TGTGCCAGCAGTCTCTTTGGGCCAACTAATGAAAAACTGTTTTTT. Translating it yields CASSLFGPTNEKLFF.

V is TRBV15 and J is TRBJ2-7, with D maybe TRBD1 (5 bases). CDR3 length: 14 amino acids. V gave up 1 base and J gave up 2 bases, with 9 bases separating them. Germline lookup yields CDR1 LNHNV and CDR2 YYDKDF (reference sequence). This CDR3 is CATSRGGQAYEQYF. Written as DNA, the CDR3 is TGTGCCACCAGCAGAGGAGGACAAGCCTACGAGCAGTACTTC.

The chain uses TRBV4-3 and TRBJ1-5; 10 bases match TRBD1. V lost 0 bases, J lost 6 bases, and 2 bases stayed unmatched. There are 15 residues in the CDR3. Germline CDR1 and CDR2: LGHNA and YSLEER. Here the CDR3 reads CASSQDWTGGQPQHF. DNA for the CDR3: TGCGCCAGCAGCCAAGATTGGACAGGGGGTCAGCCCCAGCATTTT.

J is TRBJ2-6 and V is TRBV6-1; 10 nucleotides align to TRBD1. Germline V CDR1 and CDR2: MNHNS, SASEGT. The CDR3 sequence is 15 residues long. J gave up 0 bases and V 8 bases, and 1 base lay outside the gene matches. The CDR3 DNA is TGTGCCAGCCGGACAGGGGGCTCTGGGGCCAACGTCCTGACTTTC. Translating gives CASRTGGSGANVLTF.

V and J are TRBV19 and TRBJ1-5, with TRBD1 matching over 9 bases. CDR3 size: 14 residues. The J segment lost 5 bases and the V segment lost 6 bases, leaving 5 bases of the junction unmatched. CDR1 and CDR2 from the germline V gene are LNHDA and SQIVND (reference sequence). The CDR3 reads CASRRTGADQPQHF. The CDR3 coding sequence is TGTGCCAGTAGGAGGACAGGGGCGGATCAGCCCCAGCATTTT.

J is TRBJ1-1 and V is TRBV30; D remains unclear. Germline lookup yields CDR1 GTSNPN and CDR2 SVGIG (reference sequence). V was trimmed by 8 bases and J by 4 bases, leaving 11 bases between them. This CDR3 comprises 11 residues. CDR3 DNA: TGTGCCCGAAACCGGGGCACTGAAGCTTTCTTT. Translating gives CARNRGTEAFF.

CDR3 sequence: CASSFGGRGEKLFF. In DNA, the CDR3 is TGTGCCAGCAGCTTCGGGGGGCGGGGTGAAAAACTGTTTTTT. J is TRBJ1-4 and V is TRBV5-6, with D maybe TRBD1 (6 bases). CDR1 and CDR2 (germline): SGHDT, YYEEEE. The CDR3 consists of 14 residues. Trimming left V 2 bases short and J 7 bases short, with 12 bases between.

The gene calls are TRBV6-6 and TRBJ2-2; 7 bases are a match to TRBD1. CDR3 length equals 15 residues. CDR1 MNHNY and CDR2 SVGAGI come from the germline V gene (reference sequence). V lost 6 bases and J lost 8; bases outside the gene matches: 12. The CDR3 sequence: CASSHGQAGAGELFF. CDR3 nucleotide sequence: TGTGCCAGCAGCCACGGACAGGCAGGAGCTGGGGAGCTGTTTTTT.

The CDR3 region is CASSYSPRNRGYTF. CDR3 DNA: TGTGCCAGCAGTTACTCGCCCAGGAATAGGGGCTACACCTTC. This chain joins TRBV6-5 and TRBJ1-2, with D unclear. Germline V lookup: CDR1 MNHEY, CDR2 SVGAGI. Between the trimmed V and J ends, which lost 0 bases and 8 bases, there was a span of 13 bases. The CDR3 spans 14 residues.